This TCR beta chain was profiled in a study of cytomegalovirus exposure and HLA in healthy donors. Study observations and caveats: In an earlier analysis, about 87% or about 30%: the productive usage of most TCR beta V segments.

Notes on this clone: Antigen unknown.

The V gene lost 5 bases and the J gene lost 8 bases, with 12 bases spanning the gap. CDR1 and CDR2 (germline): MDHEN, SYDVKM. There are 12 residues in the CDR3. PCR used 60 Vbeta primers and 13 Jbeta primers. Assay used: immunoSEQ multiplex PCR; TCRdb lists only in-frame clones, some missing. This table has about 160,000 clones, 70% to 80% appearing once. Sequences were obtained from PBMCs. V and J are TRBV28 and TRBJ2-5; D call uncertain. The sequence derives from a man in his forties or fifties in good health and CMV-seronegative. This CDR3 reads CASSPPHGTQYF. The CDR3 region has the DNA TGTGCCAGCAGTCCTCCCCATGGCACCCAGTACTTC.